The sequence of this T cell receptor beta chain was determined in a study of blood T cells in healthy people across ages. Broader study findings: Diversity of TCR beta per million T cells declined in a roughly linear way with age.

In regard to this clonotype: Its target is unknown.

Healthy individuals of Caucasian origin from Russia, aged about 6 to 100, served as donors. Looked up from germline, CDR1 is GTSNPN and CDR2 is SVGIG (reference sequence). The CDR3 is made up of 14 amino acids. Trimming took off 1 base at V and 0 bases at J, with 7 bases between the two ends. A sample-barcoded 5' primer and a J-beta primer mix were used in a second PCR of roughly 7 to 12 cycles. TCRdb reprocessed the 5' RACE reads via MiXCR and lists one record per CDR3 protein. The data show roughly 730,000 distinct CDR3 sequences, around three fifths seen once. Sequenced sample: blood. The source of this sequence is a man aged 35 to 55 in good health. The V and J genes are TRBV30 and TRBJ1-5; D is uncertain. CDR3 loop: CAWSAGDSNQPQHF. The CDR3 bases are TGTGCCTGGAGTGCCGGAGATAGCAATCAGCCCCAGCATTTT.